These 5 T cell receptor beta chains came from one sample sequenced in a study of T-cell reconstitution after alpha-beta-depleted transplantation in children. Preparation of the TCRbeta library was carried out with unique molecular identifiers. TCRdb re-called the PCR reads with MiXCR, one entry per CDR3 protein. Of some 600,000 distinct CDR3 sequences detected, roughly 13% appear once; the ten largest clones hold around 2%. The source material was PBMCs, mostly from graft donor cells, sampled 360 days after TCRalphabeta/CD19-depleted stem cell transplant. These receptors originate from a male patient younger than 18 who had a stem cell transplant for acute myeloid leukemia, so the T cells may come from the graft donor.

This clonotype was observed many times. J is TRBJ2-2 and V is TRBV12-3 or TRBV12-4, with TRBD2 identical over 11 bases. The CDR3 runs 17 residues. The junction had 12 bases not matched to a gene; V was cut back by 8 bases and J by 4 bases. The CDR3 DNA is TGTGCCAGCCCGGCCCCCACTAGCGGGAGACCCACCGGGGAGCTGTTTTTT. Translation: CASPAPTSGRPTGELFF.

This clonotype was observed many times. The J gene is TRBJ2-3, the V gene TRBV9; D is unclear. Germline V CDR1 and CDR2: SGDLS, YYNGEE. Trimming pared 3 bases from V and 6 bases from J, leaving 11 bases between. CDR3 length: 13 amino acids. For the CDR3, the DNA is TGTGCCAGCAGCGGAGACGGCCAGGATACGCAGTATTTT. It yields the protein CASSGDGQDTQYF.

The CDR3 bases are TGTGCCAGCAGCCAAGATCCTAACACTGAAGCTTTCTTT. It encodes CASSQDPNTEAFF. The chain uses TRBV14 and TRBJ1-1; D remains unclear. Germline V gene lookup returns CDR1 SGHDN and CDR2 FVKESK. The CDR3 totals 13 residues. The V end lost 0 bases, the J end lost 2 bases, and 4 bases lay between the germline ends.

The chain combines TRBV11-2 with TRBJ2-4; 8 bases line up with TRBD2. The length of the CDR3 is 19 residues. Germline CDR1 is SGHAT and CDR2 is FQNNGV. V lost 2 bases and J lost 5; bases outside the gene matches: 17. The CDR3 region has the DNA TGTGCCAGCAGCTTAATGTCCCTACGAGCGGGAGTGGGGGAAAACATTCAGTACTTC. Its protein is CASSLMSLRAGVGENIQYF.

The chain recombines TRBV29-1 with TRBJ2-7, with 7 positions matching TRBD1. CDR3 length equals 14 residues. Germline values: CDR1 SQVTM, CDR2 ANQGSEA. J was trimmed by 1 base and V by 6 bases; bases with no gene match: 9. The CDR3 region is CSVQQGVISYEQYF. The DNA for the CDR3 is TGCAGCGTCCAGCAGGGGGTCATTTCCTACGAGCAGTACTTC.